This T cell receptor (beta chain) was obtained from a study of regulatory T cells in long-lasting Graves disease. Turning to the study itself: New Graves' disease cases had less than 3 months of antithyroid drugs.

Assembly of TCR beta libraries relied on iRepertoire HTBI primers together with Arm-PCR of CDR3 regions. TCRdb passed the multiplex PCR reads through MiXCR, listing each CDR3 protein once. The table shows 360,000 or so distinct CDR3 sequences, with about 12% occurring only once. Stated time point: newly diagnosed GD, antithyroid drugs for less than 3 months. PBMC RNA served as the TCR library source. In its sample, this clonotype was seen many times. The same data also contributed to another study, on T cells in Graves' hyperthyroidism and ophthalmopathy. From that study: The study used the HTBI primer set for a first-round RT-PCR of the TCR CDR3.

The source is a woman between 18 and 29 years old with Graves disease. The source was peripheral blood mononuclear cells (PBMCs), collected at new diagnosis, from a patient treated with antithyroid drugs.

As DNA, the CDR3 is TGTGCCAGTAGTCAACAGGGGTTTACTGAAGCTTTCTTT. As protein: CASSQQGFTEAFF. The genes are TRBV19 and TRBJ1-1; 7 nucleotides agree with TRBD1. CDR1 and CDR2 (germline): LNHDA, SQIVND (reference sequence). The CDR3 is 13 amino acids. Unmatched junction bases numbered 5, after V lost 5 bases and J lost 5 bases.